Listed here are 31 T cell receptor beta chains from one sample, sequenced in a study of T cells in Graves' hyperthyroidism and ophthalmopathy. Researchers amplified the TCR beta CDR3 regions from RNA transcripts. RT-PCR in the first round (using the HTBI primer set) targeted the TCR CDR3. One entry per CDR3 protein, called by TCRdb with MiXCR from the multiplex PCR reads. Here the sample spans around 610,000 distinct CDR3 sequences, approximately 14% being singletons. Sequencing used blood. These receptors were obtained from a woman aged 40 to 55 with Graves' ophthalmopathy.

This clonotype was found many times. The junction shows a germline mismatch at one end, possibly a read error. The rearrangement links TRBV19 to TRBJ1-2, with 9 bases that match TRBD1. The germline CDR1 and CDR2 sequences are LNHDA and SQIVND (reference sequence). This CDR3 region has 13 residues. In DNA, the CDR3 is TGTACCAGTAGACAAGGACAGGGGTTTGGCTACACCTTC. Protein product: CTSRQGQGFGYTF.

The rearrangement joins TRBV3-1 to TRBJ1-6; D unresolved. CDR1 and CDR2 from the germline V gene are LGHDT and YNNKEL (reference sequence). CDR3 size: 15 residues. The V gene lost 1 base and the J gene lost 5 bases, with 9 bases spanning the gap. The CDR3 DNA is TGTGCCAGCAGCCAAGTTCCAGGACATAATTCACCCCTCCACTTT. Protein: CASSQVPGHNSPLHF.

Comments on this clonotype: Given a much more abundant clone one base away, this may be a read error. V and J are TRBV28 and TRBJ2-5; a weak D match, TRBD2 (5 bases). Trimming removed 2 bases at V and 2 bases at J, with 9 bases between. The CDR3 contains 14 residues. The germline V gene encodes CDR1 MDHEN and CDR2 SYDVKM. The CDR3 here is CASSLEGRQETQYF. CDR3 nucleotides: TGTGCCAGCAGTTTAGAGGGAAGACAAGAGACCCAGTACTTC.

This clonotype was detected many times. This chain uses TRBV2 with TRBJ1-1; D perhaps matches TRBD1 (5 bases). In germline, CDR1 is SNHLY, CDR2 FYNNEI. V shed 0 bases and J shed 5 bases, with 16 bases lying between them. This CDR3 has 16 residues. This CDR3 is CASSEAGPGRGTEAFF. Here the CDR3 DNA reads TGTGCCAGCAGTGAAGCGGGTCCAGGGAGGGGAACTGAAGCTTTCTTT.

The sample holds many counts of this clonotype. This chain joins TRBV6-2 or TRBV6-3 and TRBJ2-7; D not resolved. The CDR3 has 13 amino acids. The germline CDR1 and CDR2 sequences are MNHEY and SVGEGT. V lost 5 bases to trimming and J lost 5 bases, with 13 bases between them. The DNA of the CDR3 is TGTGCCAGCAGTCGGCTAGAGGTACACGAGCAGTACTTC. It is translated as CASSRLEVHEQYF.

The chain combines TRBV15 with TRBJ1-3, with TRBD1 identical over 9 bases. J gave up 0 bases and V 5 bases, and 8 bases lay outside the gene matches. This CDR3 region has 17 residues. Germline assignment: CDR1 LNHNV and CDR2 YYDKDF (reference sequence). CDR3 sequence: CATSEEGQGYSGNTIYF. Written as DNA, the CDR3 is TGTGCCACCAGCGAAGAGGGACAGGGATACTCTGGAAACACCATATATTTT.

The chain joins TRBV7-2 to TRBJ2-2, with D unclear. Trimming left V 3 bases short and J 5 bases short, with 7 bases between. Germline CDR1 reads SGHTA; CDR2 reads FQGNSA. The CDR3 is 13 amino acids. This CDR3 is CASSFGWTGELFF. The CDR3 DNA follows: TGTGCCAGCAGCTTTGGGTGGACCGGGGAGCTGTTTTTT.

This clonotype has ten or more counts. The J gene is TRBJ2-7, the V gene TRBV2; possible D gene TRBD1, 6 bases. From germline, CDR1 is SNHLY and CDR2 FYNNEI. The CDR3 covers 11 residues. The V end lost 8 bases, the J end lost 3 bases, and 8 bases lay between the germline ends. Here the CDR3 DNA reads TGTGCCAGCGCACAGGGCTACGAGCAGTACTTC. It is translated as CASAQGYEQYF.

Ten or more counts support this clonotype. The CDR3 sequence: CAIKKEVAGQETQYF. The CDR3 DNA follows: TGTGCCATCAAAAAGGAGGTAGCGGGGCAAGAGACCCAGTACTTC. This chain joins TRBV10-3 and TRBJ2-5; 8 bases match TRBD2. Germline values: CDR1 ENHRY, CDR2 SYGVKD. The CDR3 consists of 15 residues. With V trimmed by 7 bases and J by 2 bases, 9 bases remained unmatched.

A word on this clonotype: Lacking the conserved final phenylalanine or tryptophan, this CDR3 likely reflects a read error. V usage is TRBV3-1 and J usage is TRBJ1-1; D not certain. V lost 2 bases, J lost 5 bases, and 6 bases lay in between. The CDR3 totals 12 residues. Germline CDR1 reads LGHDT; CDR2 reads YNNKEL (reference sequence). The CDR3 region has the DNA TGTGCCAGCAGCCAAAGAGGAACTGAAGCTTTCTCT. Translating gives CASSQRGTEAFS.

The gene calls are TRBV19 and TRBJ1-2; perhaps TRBD1 as D (6 bases). This CDR3 is 15 amino acids long. Germline CDR1 LNHDA, CDR2 SQIVND (reference sequence). V was pared by 2 bases and J by 6 bases, with 16 bases between. CDR3 residues: CASSIPGRGANGYTF. The CDR3 DNA reads TGTGCCAGTAGTATACCCGGAAGGGGGGCTAATGGCTACACCTTC. The variable domain in full, with the rest retrieved from reference TRBV19 and TRBJ1-2, is DGGITQSPKYLFRKEGQNVTLSCEQNLNHDAMYWYRQDPGQGLRLIYYSQIVNDFQKGDIAEGYSVSREKKESFPLTVTSAQKNPTAFYLCASSIPGRGANGYTFGSGTRLTVV.

The count of this clonotype is one. This chain links TRBV6-1 with TRBJ2-7; 9 nucleotides align to TRBD1. V shed 5 bases, J shed 3 bases, and the junction held 5 bases outside the gene matches. Germline loops: CDR1 MNHNS, CDR2 SASEGT. The CDR3 sequence is 14 residues long. In DNA, the CDR3 is TGTGCCAGCAGTCGGGACAGGGATCGCTACGAGCAGTACTTC. It is translated as CASSRDRDRYEQYF.

V is TRBV18 and J is TRBJ1-1; no clear D. CDR1 is KGHSH and CDR2 is LQKENI in the germline V gene. Trimming stripped 2 bases from V and 4 bases from J, with 14 bases between. The CDR3 has 15 residues. DNA for the CDR3: TGTGCCAGCTCACCAGGGATGGATCTGGGCACTGAAGCTTTCTTT. It encodes CASSPGMDLGTEAFF.

This chain joins TRBV20-1 and TRBJ1-1; TRBD1 might be the D (5 bases). V shed 3 bases and J shed 1 base, with 15 bases lying between them. CDR3 length equals 15 residues. CDR1 is DFQATT and CDR2 is SNEGSKA in the germline V gene (reference sequence). The CDR3 sequence: CSASGQGARNTEAFF. CDR3 DNA: TGCAGTGCTAGCGGGCAGGGTGCGAGGAACACTGAAGCTTTCTTT.

In its sample, this clonotype was seen a few times. J is TRBJ2-7 and V is TRBV4-1, with D unclear. CDR3 size: 15 residues. Looked up from germline, CDR1 is MGHRA and CDR2 is YSYEKL. The V end was cut by 0 bases, the J end by 2 bases, with 11 bases between. CDR3 nucleotide sequence: TGCGCCAGCAGCCAAGAGGTCAGTGTACCCTACGAGCAGTACTTC. It encodes CASSQEVSVPYEQYF.

This clonotype was counted many times. The chain recombines TRBV4-3 with TRBJ2-7, with D maybe TRBD1 (6 bases). V lost 0 bases and J 2 bases, leaving 11 bases between the germline ends. The CDR3 runs 15 residues. CDR1 and CDR2 (germline): LGHNA, YSLEER. The chain's CDR3 is CASSQEGTLPYEQYF. The CDR3 region has the DNA TGCGCCAGCAGCCAAGAAGGGACACTACCCTACGAGCAGTACTTC.

Ten or more counts support this clonotype. This chain links TRBV10-3 with TRBJ2-7; 9 nucleotides align to TRBD1. The V segment lost 6 bases and the J segment 3 bases; nucleotides outside the gene matches: 15. Germline CDR1 and CDR2: ENHRY and SYGVKD. This CDR3 is built from 17 residues. CDR3 bases: TGTGCCATCAGGGCGGACAGGGGTCCCCAAGTCCTCTACGAGCAGTACTTC. Amino acid sequence: CAIRADRGPQVLYEQYF.

This clonotype was recorded a few times. This chain connects TRBV20-1 to TRBJ2-7, with a tentative D call TRBD1 (6 bases). Germline CDR1 DFQATT, CDR2 SNEGSKA (reference sequence). V shed 3 bases and J shed 6 bases, with 18 bases lying between them. The CDR3 length is 14 residues. CDR3 DNA: TGCAGTGCTAGTTGGCAGGGGCGCGCTGCCGAGCAGTACTTC. Its protein product is CSASWQGRAAEQYF.

This clonotype was observed many times. The chain has TRBV20-1 and TRBJ1-2; a possible D gene is TRBD1 (5 bases). V lost 3 bases and J 8 bases, leaving 16 bases between the germline ends. CDR1 and CDR2 (germline): DFQATT, SNEGSKA (reference sequence). The CDR3 has 13 residues. The CDR3 sequence is CSARVQGIEGYTF. The CDR3 nucleotides read TGCAGTGCTAGGGTGCAGGGAATAGAGGGCTACACCTTC.

This clonotype was counted at least ten times. The chain links TRBV6-1 to TRBJ1-1; 8 bases align to TRBD1. J lost 6 bases, V lost 5 bases, and 14 bases had no gene match. CDR1 and CDR2 from the germline V gene are MNHNS and SASEGT. The CDR3 runs 16 residues. The CDR3 here is CASSPSPGGWGAEAFF. The CDR3 coding sequence is TGTGCCAGCAGTCCTTCCCCAGGGGGCTGGGGCGCTGAAGCTTTCTTT.

Points on this clonotype: A much larger clone lies a single base off, so this may be a read error. The rearrangement links TRBV7-8 to TRBJ2-7, with TRBD2 identical over 11 bases. Unmatched junction bases numbered 18, after V lost 5 bases and J lost 9 bases. The CDR3 sequence is 17 residues long. Germline V lookup: CDR1 SGHVS, CDR2 FQNEAQ. The CDR3 spells CASSLGIGLAGLTGQYF. CDR3 coding DNA: TGTGCCAGCAGCCTCGGAATCGGACTAGCGGGCCTCACCGGGCAGTACTTC.

The chain recombines TRBV6-2 or TRBV6-3 with TRBJ1-1, with D perhaps TRBD1 (6 bases). Germline V CDR1 and CDR2: MNHEY, SVGEGT. The CDR3 loop spans 16 amino acids. Between the trimmed V and J ends, which lost 2 bases and 0 bases, there was a span of 13 bases. CDR3 sequence: CASSYPSGTLNTEAFF. The CDR3 DNA sequence: TGTGCCAGCAGTTACCCTTCCGGGACACTGAACACTGAAGCTTTCTTT.

Ten or more counts support this clonotype. This chain links TRBV6-6 with TRBJ1-1, with D uncertain. V dropped 6 bases and J dropped 4 bases, with 9 bases sitting between them. There are 12 residues in the CDR3. CDR1 and CDR2 from the germline V gene are MNHNY and SVGAGI (reference sequence). The CDR3 region has the DNA TGTGCCAGCAGGTATTCGGCCACTGAAGCTTTCTTT. This translates into CASRYSATEAFF.

This clonotype has ten or more counts. This chain joins TRBV20-1 and TRBJ1-1; D is unclear. This CDR3 contains 11 residues. The V gene's germline CDR1 is DFQATT and CDR2 SNEGSKA (reference sequence). V was pared by 8 bases and J by 1 base, with 8 bases between. The CDR3 reads CSIPENTEAFF. CDR3 nucleotides: TGCAGTATCCCGGAGAACACTGAAGCTTTCTTT.

This clonotype was found many times. V is TRBV10-3 and J is TRBJ1-5, with no clear D. Germline values: CDR1 ENHRY, CDR2 SYGVKD. Trimming pared 0 bases from V and 1 base from J, leaving 4 bases between. The CDR3 sequence is 14 residues long. Here the CDR3 reads CAISESTSNQPQHF. DNA for the CDR3: TGTGCCATCAGTGAGTCCACAAGCAATCAGCCCCAGCATTTT.

This clonotype was counted many times. The chain links TRBV12-3 or TRBV12-4 to TRBJ2-1; 7 nucleotides line up with TRBD2. V shed 3 bases and J 2 bases; nucleotides not matched to a gene: 4. The length of the CDR3 is 15 residues. CDR3 in amino acids: CASSFGGNTYNEQFF. As DNA, the CDR3 is TGTGCCAGCAGTTTCGGGGGGAACACCTACAATGAGCAGTTCTTC.

The J gene is TRBJ2-2, the V gene TRBV30, with D perhaps TRBD2 (5 bases). The V end lost 0 bases, the J end lost 4 bases, and 9 bases lay between the germline ends. CDR1 and CDR2 (germline): GTSNPN, SVGIG (reference sequence). The CDR3 sequence is 14 residues long. Written as DNA, the CDR3 is TGTGCCTGGAGTGTCTGGACTCCCACCGGGGAGCTGTTTTTT. Amino acids: CAWSVWTPTGELFF.

This clonotype occurred many times. The rearrangement joins TRBV28 to TRBJ1-2; TRBD1 might be the D (5 bases). There are 14 residues in the CDR3. Trimming took 1 base from V and 3 from J, leaving 9 bases between them. Germline-derived CDR1 and CDR2 are MDHEN and SYDVKM. The CDR3 protein is CASSLSGSDYGYTF. DNA of the CDR3: TGTGCCAGCAGTTTATCAGGGTCCGACTATGGCTACACCTTC.

Many counts were recorded for this clonotype. The chain combines TRBV6-1 with TRBJ2-7; the match to TRBD1 covers 10 bases. The germline gives CDR1 MNHNS, CDR2 SASEGT. The CDR3 covers 15 residues. V was clipped by 6 bases and J by 5 bases; unmatched bases: 10. The CDR3 loop reads CASRNPGTGVHEQYF. The CDR3 coding sequence is TGTGCCAGCAGAAACCCCGGGACAGGGGTTCACGAGCAGTACTTC.

This clonotype has at least ten counts. The chain employs TRBV27 and TRBJ2-7; 10 bases are shared with TRBD1. CDR3 length: 18 residues. Losses at the gene ends were 5 bases for V and 5 bases for J; bases not matched to a gene: 18. The germline V gene encodes CDR1 MNHEY and CDR2 SMNVEV (reference sequence). CDR3 in amino acids: CASSRPPGMRDRGDEQYF. The CDR3 region has the DNA TGTGCCAGCAGTCGCCCCCCGGGGATGCGGGACAGGGGAGACGAGCAGTACTTC.

This clonotype was seen ten or more times. The chain couples TRBV6-1 to TRBJ2-7; 12 bases agree with TRBD2. Germline trimming cut 5 bases from V and 2 bases from J; bases unmatched to any gene: 7. Germline CDR1 and CDR2: MNHNS and SASEGT. This CDR3 region has 16 residues. The CDR3 loop reads CASSTPASGRAYEQYF. The CDR3 nucleotides read TGTGCCAGCAGTACGCCCGCTAGCGGGAGGGCCTACGAGCAGTACTTC.